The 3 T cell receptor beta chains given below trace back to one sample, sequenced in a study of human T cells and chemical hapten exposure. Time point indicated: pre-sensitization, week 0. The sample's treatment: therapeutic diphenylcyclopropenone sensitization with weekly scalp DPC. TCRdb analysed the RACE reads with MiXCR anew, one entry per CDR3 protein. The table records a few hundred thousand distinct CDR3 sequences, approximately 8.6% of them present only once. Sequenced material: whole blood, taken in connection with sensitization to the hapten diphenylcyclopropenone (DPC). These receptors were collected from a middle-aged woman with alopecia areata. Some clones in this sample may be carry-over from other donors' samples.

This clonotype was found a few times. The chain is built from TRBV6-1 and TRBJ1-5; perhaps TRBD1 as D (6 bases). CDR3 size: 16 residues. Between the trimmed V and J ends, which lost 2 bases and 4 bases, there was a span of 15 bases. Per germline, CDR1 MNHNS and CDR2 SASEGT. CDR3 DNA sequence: TGTGCCAGCAGTGAAAGGACGACAGGAGGGAATCAGCCCCAGCATTTT. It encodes CASSERTTGGNQPQHF.

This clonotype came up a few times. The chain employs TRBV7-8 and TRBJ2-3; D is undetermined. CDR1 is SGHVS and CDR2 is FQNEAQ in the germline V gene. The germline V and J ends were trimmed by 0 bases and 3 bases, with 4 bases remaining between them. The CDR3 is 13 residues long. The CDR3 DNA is TGTGCCAGCAGCTTAGCGTTTACAGATACGCAGTATTTT. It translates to CASSLAFTDTQYF.

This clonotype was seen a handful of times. CDR3 sequence: CASSLEGGPTDTQYF. In DNA form, the CDR3 reads TGCGCCAGCAGCTTGGAGGGGGGTCCCACAGATACGCAGTATTTT. The V and J genes are TRBV5-1 and TRBJ2-3; either TRBD1 or TRBD2 may supply D (6 bases each). Germline assignment: CDR1 SGHRS and CDR2 YFSETQ. The V end was cut by 0 bases, the J end by 2 bases, with 10 bases between. This CDR3 comprises 15 residues.